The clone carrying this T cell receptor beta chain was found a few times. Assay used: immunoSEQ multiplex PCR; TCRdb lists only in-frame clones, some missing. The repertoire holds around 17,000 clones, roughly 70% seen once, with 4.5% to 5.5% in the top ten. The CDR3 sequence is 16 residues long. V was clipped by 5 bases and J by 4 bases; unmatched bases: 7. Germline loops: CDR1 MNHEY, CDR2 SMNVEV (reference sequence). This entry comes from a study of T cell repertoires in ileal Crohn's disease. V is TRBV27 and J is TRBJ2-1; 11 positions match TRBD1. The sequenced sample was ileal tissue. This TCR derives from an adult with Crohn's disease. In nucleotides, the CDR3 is TGTGCCAGCAGTCCCCCGGACAGGGGGCCATACAATGAGCAGTTCTTC. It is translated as CASSPPDRGPYNEQFF.